A single sample gave rise to the 21 T cell receptor beta chains below, sequenced in a study of vaccination and CD4 T cells after COVID-19. Their antigens remain unidentified. An Oncomine TCR Beta short-read assay was used to sequence the DNA from cultured CD4+ T cells. TCRdb passed the PCR reads through MiXCR, listing each CDR3 protein once. This table has some 8,800 distinct CDR3 sequences, about three fifths appearing once. This sample's treatment: 10-day PBMC culture with coronavirus spike peptide pools or control peptides (ViraFEST assay). Specimen: CD4+ T cells from blood, cultured in vitro. The receptors stem from a human donor who had recovered from COVID-19.

This clonotype was detected only once. The chain carries TRBV28 and TRBJ2-7, with TRBD2 matching over 7 bases. Germline V gene data show CDR1 as MDHEN and CDR2 as SYDVKM. The CDR3 has 18 amino acids. The junction had 17 bases not matched to a gene; V was cut back by 3 bases and J by 3 bases. CDR3 loop: CASSFPKRLTSVNYEQYF. CDR3 DNA: TGTGCCAGCAGTTTTCCGAAGAGGCTCACTAGCGTCAACTACGAGCAGTACTTC.

This clonotype appeared a few times. The V and J genes are TRBV7-2 and TRBJ1-1; unclear D gene. Looked up from germline, CDR1 is SGHTA and CDR2 is FQGNSA. The CDR3 loop spans 13 amino acids. The germline V and J ends were trimmed by 5 bases and 3 bases, with 10 bases remaining between them. CDR3 sequence (DNA): TGTGCCAGCAGCGTTCTGGTCGACACTGAAGCTTTCTTT. Translated, it gives CASSVLVDTEAFF. Combining the CDR3 with reference TRBV7-2 and TRBJ1-1 gives the whole variable domain GAGVSQSPSNKVTEKGKDVELRCDPISGHTALYWYRQSLGQGLEFLIYFQGNSAPDKSGLPSDRFSAERTGGSVSTLTIQRTQQEDSAVYLCASSVLVDTEAFFGQGTRLTVV.

This chain connects TRBV7-6 to TRBJ2-2; 10 bases align to TRBD2. Trimming removed 5 bases from V and 4 bases from J; junction bases left unmatched: 16. From germline, CDR1 is SGHVS and CDR2 FNYEAQ. The CDR3 loop spans 19 amino acids. CDR3 loop: CASSVGAGGSRVGTGELFF. DNA of the CDR3: TGTGCCAGCAGCGTGGGAGCGGGGGGGAGCCGTGTGGGCACCGGGGAGCTGTTTTTT.

This clonotype was recorded a few times. This chain joins TRBV7-8 and TRBJ2-3; 10 bases align to TRBD2. The CDR3 length is 16 residues. V dropped 4 bases and J dropped 0; count of bases not matched to a gene: 4. CDR1 and CDR2 from the germline V gene are SGHVS and FQNEAQ. For the CDR3, the DNA is TGTGCCAGCAGCTCCCCGACTAGCGGGAGCACAGATACGCAGTATTTT. It specifies CASSSPTSGSTDTQYF.

This clonotype was counted between two and nine times. The chain employs TRBV10-1 and TRBJ1-2; a possible D gene is TRBD1 (5 bases). Germline CDR1 is WNHNN and CDR2 is SYGVQD (reference sequence). CDR3 length equals 11 residues. The V and J ends lost 3 bases and 6 bases respectively, with 5 bases between them. The CDR3: CASSEGDGYTF. The CDR3 bases are TGCGCCAGCAGTGAAGGGGATGGCTACACCTTC.

This chain connects TRBV7-2 to TRBJ2-5; 10 bases are shared with TRBD2. Per the germline V gene, CDR1 is SGHTA and CDR2 is FQGNSA. The CDR3 is made up of 15 amino acids. The trim removed 6 bases at V and 5 bases at J, leaving 9 bases unmatched. The CDR3 region is CASSPQREGPETQYF. The CDR3 region has the DNA TGTGCCAGCAGTCCTCAGCGGGAGGGACCGGAGACCCAGTACTTC.

This clonotype was seen more than once but under ten times. The V gene is TRBV11-1, the J gene TRBJ2-7; D remains ambiguous. V shed 4 bases and J shed 1 base, with 5 bases lying between them. The CDR3 is made up of 12 amino acids. Germline assignment: CDR1 SGHAT and CDR2 FQDESV (reference sequence). CDR3 residues: CASSSGSYEQYF. The DNA for the CDR3 is TGTGCCAGCAGCTCTGGTTCCTACGAGCAGTACTTC.

This chain links TRBV20-1 with TRBJ1-1; D gene unclear. Trimming took off 6 bases at V and 2 bases at J, with 19 bases between the two ends. From germline, CDR1 is DFQATT and CDR2 SNEGSKA (reference sequence). This CDR3 region has 15 residues. CDR3 in amino acids: CSASEPIVLNTEAFF. The CDR3 region has the DNA TGCAGTGCCTCAGAACCAATCGTCCTAAACACTGAAGCTTTCTTT.

The gene calls are TRBV12-5 and TRBJ1-1; a possible D gene is TRBD1 (5 bases). Trimming pared 2 bases from V and 0 bases from J, leaving 10 bases between. CDR1 and CDR2 from the germline V gene are LGHNT and FRNRAP. This CDR3 is 15 amino acids long. CDR3 coding DNA: TGTGCTAGTGGTTTGCCCGGGACTTTGAACACTGAAGCTTTCTTT. Translating it yields CASGLPGTLNTEAFF.

The genes are TRBV20-1 and TRBJ1-3; D is unresolved. V was cut by 1 base and J by 0 bases, with 7 bases left in between. The CDR3 length is 14 residues. CDR1 DFQATT and CDR2 SNEGSKA come from the germline V gene (reference sequence). CDR3: CSARAGGSGNTIYF. CDR3 DNA sequence: TGCAGTGCTAGAGCCGGCGGCTCTGGAAACACCATATATTTT.

The chain couples TRBV7-9 to TRBJ1-3; TRBD1 agrees at 8 bases. The V and J ends lost 1 base and 4 bases, in that order; junction bases with no gene match: 6. This CDR3 has 16 residues. Germline values: CDR1 SEHNR, CDR2 FQNEAQ (reference sequence). The CDR3 here is CASSLERQGTGNTIYF. The CDR3 bases are TGTGCCAGCAGCTTAGAAAGACAGGGGACCGGAAACACCATATATTTT.

This chain joins TRBV24-1 and TRBJ2-2; D is ambiguous. V was cut by 5 bases and J by 1 base, with 10 bases left in between. CDR1 is KGHDR and CDR2 is SFDVKD in the germline V gene. This CDR3 region has 15 residues. CDR3 DNA: TGTGCCACCAGTGCCTTGACACAGAACACCGGGGAGCTGTTTTTT. Residues: CATSALTQNTGELFF.

The CDR3 region is CAWSGGTERYEQYF. The CDR3 bases are TGTGCCTGGAGTGGGGGGACAGAGCGTTACGAGCAGTACTTC. The rearrangement uses TRBV30 and TRBJ2-7; 7 bases line up with TRBD1. Germline V lookup: CDR1 GTSNPN, CDR2 SVGIG (reference sequence). The junction had 7 bases not matched to a gene; V was cut back by 1 base and J by 4 bases. The CDR3 runs to 14 residues.

The rearrangement uses TRBV11-3 and TRBJ2-1, with D perhaps assigned TRBD1 or TRBD2 (7 bases each). This CDR3 is 16 amino acids long. Germline CDR1 is SGHNT and CDR2 is YENEEA. Trimming removed 8 bases from V and 2 bases from J, with 19 bases in between. The CDR3, as DNA: TGTGCCAGCCTGTATTCAGGGGGGGCAACCTACAATGAGCAGTTCTTC. It specifies CASLYSGGATYNEQFF.

This clonotype is medium-sized (0.01 to 0.1%). V and J are TRBV6-1 and TRBJ1-2; TRBD1 might be the D (6 bases). Trimming shortened V by 10 bases and J by 0 bases, and 12 bases separated the two germline ends. Germline CDR1 MNHNS, CDR2 SASEGT. This CDR3 region has 13 residues. CDR3 region: CATSPGANYGYTF. CDR3 nucleotide sequence: TGTGCCACCTCCCCAGGGGCTAACTATGGCTACACCTTC.

V gene TRBV20-1 combines with J gene TRBJ2-1; TRBD2 agrees at 8 bases. Germline CDR1 DFQATT, CDR2 SNEGSKA (reference sequence). Trimming removed 5 bases from V and 9 bases from J; junction bases left unmatched: 12. The length of the CDR3 is 14 residues. The CDR3 DNA reads TGCAGTGCTCAAAAAGAGCGGGAGTACGGTGAGCAGTTCTTC. This codes for CSAQKEREYGEQFF.

This clonotype was found a few times. The V and J genes are TRBV2 and TRBJ1-1, with 10 positions matching TRBD1. This CDR3 spans 15 amino acids. V gave up 6 bases and J gave up 2 bases; unmatched junction bases: 6. Germline assignment: CDR1 SNHLY and CDR2 FYNNEI. The CDR3 region has the DNA TGTGCCAGCAGCTCCTGGACAGGGGGAAACACTGAAGCTTTCTTT. Translation: CASSSWTGGNTEAFF.

This chain connects TRBV6-4 to TRBJ1-5; 10 bases match TRBD1. This CDR3 has 17 residues. V lost 5 bases to trimming and J lost 0 bases; unmatched junction nucleotides: 7. Germline lookup yields CDR1 MRHNA and CDR2 SNTAGT. The CDR3 here is CASSRGTGANSNQPQHF. CDR3 DNA sequence: TGTGCCAGCAGTAGAGGGACAGGGGCCAATAGCAATCAGCCCCAGCATTTT.

This clonotype was recorded a few times. V and J are TRBV19 and TRBJ2-7, with unresolved D. The ends were cut back, 1 base at V and 0 bases at J, with 10 bases in the middle. The CDR3 length is 15 residues. Germline CDR1 is LNHDA and CDR2 is SQIVND (reference sequence). CDR3 bases: TGTGCCAGTAGTATAGGGACCGCGAGCTCCTACGAGCAGTACTTC. Its translation is CASSIGTASSYEQYF.

In this sample, this clonotype turned up a few times. CDR3 amino acids: CASSPQLNYGYTF. Here the CDR3 DNA reads TGTGCCAGCAGTCCACAGCTAAACTATGGCTACACCTTC. This chain uses TRBV28 with TRBJ1-2, with D hard to call. Germline V gives CDR1 MDHEN, CDR2 SYDVKM. V was shortened by 5 bases and J by 2 bases, with 9 bases between the two germline ends. CDR3 length equals 13 residues.

The gene calls are TRBV20-1 and TRBJ2-1; TRBD2 matches 12 bases. The CDR3 has 17 amino acids. Germline V gene sequence: CDR1 DFQATT, CDR2 SNEGSKA (reference sequence). The J segment lost 5 bases and the V segment lost 2 bases, leaving 10 bases of the junction unmatched. The CDR3 loop is CSARSSGRGPPDNEQFF. The CDR3 nucleotides are TGCAGTGCTAGATCTAGCGGGAGGGGCCCCCCGGACAATGAGCAGTTCTTC.